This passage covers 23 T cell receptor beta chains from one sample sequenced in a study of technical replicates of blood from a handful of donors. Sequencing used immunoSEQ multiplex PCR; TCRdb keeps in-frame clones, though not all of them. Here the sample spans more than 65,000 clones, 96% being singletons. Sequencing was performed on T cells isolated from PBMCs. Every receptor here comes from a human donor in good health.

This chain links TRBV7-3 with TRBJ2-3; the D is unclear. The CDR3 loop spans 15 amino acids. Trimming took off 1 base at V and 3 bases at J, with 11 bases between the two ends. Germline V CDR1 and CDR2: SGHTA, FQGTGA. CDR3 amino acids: CASSLIGRGTDTQYF. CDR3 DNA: TGTGCCAGCAGCTTAATAGGTAGAGGTACAGATACGCAGTATTTT.

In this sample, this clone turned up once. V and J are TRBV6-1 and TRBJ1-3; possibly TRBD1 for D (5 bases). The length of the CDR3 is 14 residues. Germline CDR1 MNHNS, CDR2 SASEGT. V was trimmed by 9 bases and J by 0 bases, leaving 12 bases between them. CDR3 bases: TGTGCCAGTCGGGACTCCGGCTCTGGAAACACCATATATTTT. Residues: CASRDSGSGNTIYF.

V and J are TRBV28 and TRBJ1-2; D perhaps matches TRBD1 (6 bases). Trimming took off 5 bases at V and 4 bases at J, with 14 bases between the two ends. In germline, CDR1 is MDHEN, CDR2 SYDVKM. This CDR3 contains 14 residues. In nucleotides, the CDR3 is TGTGCCAGCAGTCAACGGACAGTCTTCTATGGCTACACCTTC. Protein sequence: CASSQRTVFYGYTF.

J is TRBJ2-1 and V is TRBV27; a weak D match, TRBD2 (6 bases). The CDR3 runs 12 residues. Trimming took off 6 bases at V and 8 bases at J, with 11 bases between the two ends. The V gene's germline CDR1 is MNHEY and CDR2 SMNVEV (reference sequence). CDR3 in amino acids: CASSPGVDEQFF. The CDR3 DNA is TGTGCCAGCAGCCCGGGAGTGGATGAGCAGTTCTTC.

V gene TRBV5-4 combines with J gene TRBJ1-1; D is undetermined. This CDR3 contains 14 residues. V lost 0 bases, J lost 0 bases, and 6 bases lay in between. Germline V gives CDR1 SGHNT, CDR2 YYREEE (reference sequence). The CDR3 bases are TGTGCCAGCAGCTTGGGTCTTATGAACACTGAAGCTTTCTTT. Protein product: CASSLGLMNTEAFF. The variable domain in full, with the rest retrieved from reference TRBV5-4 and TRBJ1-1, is ETGVTQSPTHLIKTRGQQVTLRCSSQSGHNTVSWYQQALGQGPQFIFQYYREEENGRGNFPPRFSGLQFPNYSSELNVNALELDDSALYLCASSLGLMNTEAFFGQGTRLTVV.

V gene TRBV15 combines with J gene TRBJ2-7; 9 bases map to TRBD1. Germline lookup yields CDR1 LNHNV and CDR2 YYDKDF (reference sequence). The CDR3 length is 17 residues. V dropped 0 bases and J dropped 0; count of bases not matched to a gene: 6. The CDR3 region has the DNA TGTGCCACCAGCAGAGATTATGGGACAGGGAGCTCCTACGAGCAGTACTTC. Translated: CATSRDYGTGSSYEQYF.

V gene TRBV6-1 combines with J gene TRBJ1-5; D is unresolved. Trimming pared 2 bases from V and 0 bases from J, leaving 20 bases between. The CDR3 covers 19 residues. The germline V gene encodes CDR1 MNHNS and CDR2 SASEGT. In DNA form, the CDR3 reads TGTGCCAGCAGTGAAATAACTACACCCTCCACCTATAGCAATCAGCCCCAGCATTTT. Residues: CASSEITTPSTYSNQPQHF.

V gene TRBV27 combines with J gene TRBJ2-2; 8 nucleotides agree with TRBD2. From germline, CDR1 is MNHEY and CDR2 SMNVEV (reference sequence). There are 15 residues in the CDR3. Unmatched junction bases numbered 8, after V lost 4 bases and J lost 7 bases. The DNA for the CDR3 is TGTGCCAGCAGTTGGACGGGAGGGCCGGGCGGGGAGCTGTTTTTT. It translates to CASSWTGGPGGELFF.

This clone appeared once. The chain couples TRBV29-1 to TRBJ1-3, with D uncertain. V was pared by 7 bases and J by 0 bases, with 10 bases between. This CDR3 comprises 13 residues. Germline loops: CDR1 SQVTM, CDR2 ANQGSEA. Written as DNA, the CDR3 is TGCAGCGCACGACACCCCTCTGGAAACACCATATATTTT. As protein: CSARHPSGNTIYF.

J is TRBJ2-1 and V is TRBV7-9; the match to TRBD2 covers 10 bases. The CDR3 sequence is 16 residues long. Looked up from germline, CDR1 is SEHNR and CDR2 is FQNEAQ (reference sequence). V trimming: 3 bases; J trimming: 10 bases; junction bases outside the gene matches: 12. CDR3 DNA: TGTGCCAGCAGCTTCCTGGGGCTAGCGGGAGTGGGGGAGCAGTTCTTC. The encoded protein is CASSFLGLAGVGEQFF.

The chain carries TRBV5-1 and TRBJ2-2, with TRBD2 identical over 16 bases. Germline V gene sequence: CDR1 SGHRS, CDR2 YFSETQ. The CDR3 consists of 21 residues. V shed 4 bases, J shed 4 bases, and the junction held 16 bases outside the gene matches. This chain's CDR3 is CASSLTGGLAGGPGGTGELFF. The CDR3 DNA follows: TGCGCCAGCAGCCTCACAGGGGGACTAGCGGGAGGGCCTGGCGGCACCGGGGAGCTGTTTTTT.

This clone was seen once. CDR3 sequence reads: CASSAGTGGWEQFF. The CDR3 nucleotides are TGTGCCAGCAGTGCCGGGACAGGGGGGTGGGAGCAGTTCTTC. The chain is built from TRBV11-2 and TRBJ2-1; 11 positions match TRBD1. Germline trimming cut 6 bases from V and 10 bases from J; bases unmatched to any gene: 8. The CDR3 sequence is 14 residues long. The germline V gene encodes CDR1 SGHAT and CDR2 FQNNGV. The variable domain in full, completed from reference TRBV11-2 and TRBJ2-1, reads EAGVAQSPRYKIIEKRQSVAFWCNPISGHATLYWYQQILGQGPKLLIQFQNNGVVDDSQLPKDRFSAERLKGVDSTLKIQPAKLEDSAVYLCASSAGTGGWEQFFGPGTRLTVL.

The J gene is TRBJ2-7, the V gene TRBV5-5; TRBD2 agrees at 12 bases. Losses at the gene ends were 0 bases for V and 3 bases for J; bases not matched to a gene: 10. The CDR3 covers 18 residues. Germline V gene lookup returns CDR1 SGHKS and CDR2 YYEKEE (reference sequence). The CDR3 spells CASSLEFKASGRDYEQYF. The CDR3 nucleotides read TGTGCCAGCAGCTTGGAGTTTAAGGCTAGCGGGAGGGACTACGAGCAGTACTTC.

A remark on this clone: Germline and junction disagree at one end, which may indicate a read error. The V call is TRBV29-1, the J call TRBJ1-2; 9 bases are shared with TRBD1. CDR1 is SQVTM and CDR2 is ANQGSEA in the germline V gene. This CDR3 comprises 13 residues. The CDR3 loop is CSGGTGLGYGHTF. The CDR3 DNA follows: TGCAGCGGAGGGACAGGGCTAGGCTATGGCCACACCTTC.

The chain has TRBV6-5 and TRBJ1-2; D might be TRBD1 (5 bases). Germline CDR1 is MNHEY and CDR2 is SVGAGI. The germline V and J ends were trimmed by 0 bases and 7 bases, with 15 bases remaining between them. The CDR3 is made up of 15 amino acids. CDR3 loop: CASSYSLGGRGGYTF. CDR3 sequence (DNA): TGTGCCAGCAGTTACTCTTTGGGGGGACGGGGTGGCTACACCTTC.

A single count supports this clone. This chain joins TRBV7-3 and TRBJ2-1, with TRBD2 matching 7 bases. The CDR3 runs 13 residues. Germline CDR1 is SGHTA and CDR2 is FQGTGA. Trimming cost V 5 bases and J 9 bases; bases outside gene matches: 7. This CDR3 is CASSPSGGSEQFF. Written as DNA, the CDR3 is TGTGCCAGCAGCCCCTCGGGAGGCAGTGAGCAGTTCTTC. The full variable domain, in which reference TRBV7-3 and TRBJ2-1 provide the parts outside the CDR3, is GAGVSQTPSNKVTEKGKYVELRCDPISGHTALYWYRQSLGQGPEFLIYFQGTGAADDSGLPNDRFFAVRPEGSVSTLKIQRTERGDSAVYLCASSPSGGSEQFFGPGTRLTVL.

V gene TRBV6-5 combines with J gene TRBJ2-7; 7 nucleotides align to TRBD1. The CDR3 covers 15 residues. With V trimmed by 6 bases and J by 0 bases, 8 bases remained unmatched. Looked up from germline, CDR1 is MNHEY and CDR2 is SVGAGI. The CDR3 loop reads CASSPGQLFSYEQYF. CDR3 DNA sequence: TGTGCCAGCAGCCCGGGACAGCTGTTCTCCTACGAGCAGTACTTC.

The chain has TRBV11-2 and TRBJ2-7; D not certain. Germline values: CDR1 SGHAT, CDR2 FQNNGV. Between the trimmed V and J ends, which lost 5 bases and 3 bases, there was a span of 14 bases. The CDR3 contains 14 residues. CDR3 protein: CASSPLTRSYEQYF. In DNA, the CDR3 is TGTGCCAGCAGCCCCCTGACGCGGAGCTACGAGCAGTACTTC.

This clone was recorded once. For the CDR3, the DNA is TGTGCCAGCAGTCTACTAGCTAGCGGGATAGGCGGGGAGCTGTTTTTT. It translates to CASSLLASGIGGELFF. The chain carries TRBV2 and TRBJ2-2; 9 positions match TRBD2. Germline CDR1 and CDR2: SNHLY and FYNNEI. This CDR3 comprises 16 residues. V was clipped by 5 bases and J by 7 bases; unmatched bases: 11.

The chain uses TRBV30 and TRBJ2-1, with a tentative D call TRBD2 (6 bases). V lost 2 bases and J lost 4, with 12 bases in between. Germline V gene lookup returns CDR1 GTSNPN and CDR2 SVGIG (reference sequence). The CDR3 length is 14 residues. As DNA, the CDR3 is TGTGCCTGGAGTACGGGACTGGAATACAATGAGCAGTTCTTC. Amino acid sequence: CAWSTGLEYNEQFF. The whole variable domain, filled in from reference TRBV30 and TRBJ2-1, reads SQTIHQWPATLVQPVGSPLSLECTVEGTSNPNLYWYRQAAGRGLQLLFYSVGIGQISSEVPQNLSASRPQDRQFILSSKKLLLSDSGFYLCAWSTGLEYNEQFFGPGTRLTVL.

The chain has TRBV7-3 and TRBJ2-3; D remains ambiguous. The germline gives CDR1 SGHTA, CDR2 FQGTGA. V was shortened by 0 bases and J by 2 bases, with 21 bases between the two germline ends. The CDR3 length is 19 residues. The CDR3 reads CASSLTSNGGRRNTDTQYF. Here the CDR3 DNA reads TGTGCCAGCAGCTTAACTTCTAATGGCGGAAGGCGGAACACAGATACGCAGTATTTT.

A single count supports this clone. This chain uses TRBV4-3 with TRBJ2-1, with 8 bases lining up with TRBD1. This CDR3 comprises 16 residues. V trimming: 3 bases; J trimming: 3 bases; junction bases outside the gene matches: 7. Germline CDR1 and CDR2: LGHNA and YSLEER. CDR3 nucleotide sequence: TGCGCCAGCAGCCATTTTGACAGGGGACGCTACAATGAGCAGTTCTTC. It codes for CASSHFDRGRYNEQFF.

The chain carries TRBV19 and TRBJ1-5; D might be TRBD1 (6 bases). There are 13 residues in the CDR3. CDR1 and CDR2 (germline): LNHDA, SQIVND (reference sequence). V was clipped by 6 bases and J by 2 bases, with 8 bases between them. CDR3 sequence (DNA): TGTGCCAGTAGCAGGGGCGGCAATCAGCCCCAGCATTTT. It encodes CASSRGGNQPQHF. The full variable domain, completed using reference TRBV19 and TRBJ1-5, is DGGITQSPKYLFRKEGQNVTLSCEQNLNHDAMYWYRQDPGQGLRLIYYSQIVNDFQKGDIAEGYSVSREKKESFPLTVTSAQKNPTAFYLCASSRGGNQPQHFGDGTRLSIL.